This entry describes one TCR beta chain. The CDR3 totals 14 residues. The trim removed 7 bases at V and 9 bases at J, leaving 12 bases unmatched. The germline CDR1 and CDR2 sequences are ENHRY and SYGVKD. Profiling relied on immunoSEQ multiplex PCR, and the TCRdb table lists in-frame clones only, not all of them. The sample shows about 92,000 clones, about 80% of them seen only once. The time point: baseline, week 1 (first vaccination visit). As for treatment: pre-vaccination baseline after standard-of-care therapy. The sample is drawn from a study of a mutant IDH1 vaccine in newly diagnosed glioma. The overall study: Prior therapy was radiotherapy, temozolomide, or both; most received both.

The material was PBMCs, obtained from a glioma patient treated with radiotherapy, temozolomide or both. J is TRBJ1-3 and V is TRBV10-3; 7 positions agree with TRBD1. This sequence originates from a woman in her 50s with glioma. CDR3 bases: TGTGCCATCACCGGGACAGACACCCCGGGCACCATATATTTT. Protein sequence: CAITGTDTPGTIYF.